The next 6 T cell receptor beta chains were all read from a single sample in a study of T cells in Graves' hyperthyroidism and ophthalmopathy. What was amplified from RNA transcripts were TCR beta CDR3 regions. The study used the HTBI primer set for a first-round RT-PCR of the TCR CDR3. TCRdb processed the multiplex PCR reads anew with MiXCR; each CDR3 protein has one entry. The sample lists approximately 640,000 distinct CDR3 sequences, roughly a sixth occurring once. What was sequenced was blood. These receptors came from a man in his fifties or sixties with Graves' hyperthyroidism.

Of note for this clonotype: Its ends do not fully match the called genes, so a read error is possible. J is TRBJ1-4 and V is TRBV27; D unclear. The germline gives CDR1 MNHEY, CDR2 SMNVEV (reference sequence). The CDR3 sequence is 15 residues long. CDR3: CASSLQSATNEELFF. The CDR3 DNA follows: TGTGCCAGCAGTTTACAGTCCGCAACTAATGAAGAACTGTTTTTT.

V is TRBV28 and J is TRBJ1-5, with unresolved D. Germline CDR1 is MDHEN and CDR2 is SYDVKM. Between the trimmed V and J ends, which lost 10 bases and 0 bases, there was a span of 10 bases. The CDR3 has 13 residues. The CDR3 DNA sequence: TGTGCCACCATGGATAATAGCAATCAGCCCCAGCATTTT. Its translation: CATMDNSNQPQHF.

This clonotype was recorded at least ten times. The J gene is TRBJ2-7, the V gene TRBV12-3 or TRBV12-4; the D call may be TRBD1 or TRBD2 (5 bases each). V lost 2 bases and J lost 0, with 11 bases in between. This CDR3 spans 15 amino acids. CDR3 amino acids: CASSLNAGTSYEQYF. In nucleotides, the CDR3 is TGTGCCAGCAGTTTAAATGCAGGGACCTCCTACGAGCAGTACTTC.

The chain combines TRBV5-6 with TRBJ1-1; D not certain. The germline gives CDR1 SGHDT, CDR2 YYEEEE. This CDR3 contains 14 residues. The V gene lost 0 bases and the J gene lost 2 bases, with 8 bases spanning the gap. DNA for the CDR3: TGTGCCAGCAGCTTGGTCATCCTAAACACTGAAGCTTTCTTT. As protein: CASSLVILNTEAFF.

This clonotype was observed a handful of times. V is TRBV29-1 and J is TRBJ2-7; TRBD1 aligns across 9 bases. This CDR3 has 12 amino acids. Germline V CDR1 and CDR2: SQVTM, ANQGSEA. V trimming: 4 bases; J trimming: 5 bases; junction bases outside the gene matches: 3. The CDR3 protein is CSVGDRAHEQYF. DNA for the CDR3: TGCAGCGTTGGGGACAGGGCCCACGAGCAGTACTTC.

This clonotype showed up many times. The chain recombines TRBV30 with TRBJ1-1; the D gene is possibly TRBD1 (6 bases). Trimming pared 3 bases from V and 7 bases from J, leaving 12 bases between. CDR3 length: 12 residues. Germline V gives CDR1 GTSNPN, CDR2 SVGIG (reference sequence). The CDR3 here is CAWRTGTLEAFF. CDR3 coding DNA: TGTGCCTGGAGGACAGGCACCCTTGAAGCTTTCTTT.